Listed here is a single T cell receptor (beta chain). Its cognate antigen is unknown. The CDR3 sequence is 13 residues long. The germline gives CDR1 SQVTM, CDR2 ANQGSEA. Trimming cost V 4 bases and J 3 bases, with 12 bases left between them. The sequenced target, TCR beta, came from blood CD8+ and CD4+ T cells. The CD8+ and CD4+ T cells were isolated magnetically using a negative isolation approach, whereas the TEMRA cells were enriched by FACS. The sample originates from a study of CD8 T cells in Susac syndrome. Study-level points and caveats: The study's TCR sequencing and HLA analysis covered a relatively small number of individuals, and the study acknowledged this.

Random hexamers were used to reverse transcribe about 0.45 to 1 ug of RNA. The immunoSEQ assay covered 54 Vbeta and 13 Jbeta segments for CDR3. TCRdb re-called the immunoSEQ multiplex PCR reads through MiXCR, storing one row per CDR3 protein. The sample shows 150,000 to 200,000 distinct CDR3 sequences, approximately 95% of them seen only once. The source of this sequence is a human donor with multiple sclerosis. Sample: CD8+ T cells from PBMCs. The V call is TRBV29-1, the J call TRBJ1-2; D gene ambiguous. This chain's CDR3 is CSVVPDTYYGYTF. The CDR3 DNA follows: TGCAGCGTTGTCCCAGACACCTACTATGGCTACACCTTC.